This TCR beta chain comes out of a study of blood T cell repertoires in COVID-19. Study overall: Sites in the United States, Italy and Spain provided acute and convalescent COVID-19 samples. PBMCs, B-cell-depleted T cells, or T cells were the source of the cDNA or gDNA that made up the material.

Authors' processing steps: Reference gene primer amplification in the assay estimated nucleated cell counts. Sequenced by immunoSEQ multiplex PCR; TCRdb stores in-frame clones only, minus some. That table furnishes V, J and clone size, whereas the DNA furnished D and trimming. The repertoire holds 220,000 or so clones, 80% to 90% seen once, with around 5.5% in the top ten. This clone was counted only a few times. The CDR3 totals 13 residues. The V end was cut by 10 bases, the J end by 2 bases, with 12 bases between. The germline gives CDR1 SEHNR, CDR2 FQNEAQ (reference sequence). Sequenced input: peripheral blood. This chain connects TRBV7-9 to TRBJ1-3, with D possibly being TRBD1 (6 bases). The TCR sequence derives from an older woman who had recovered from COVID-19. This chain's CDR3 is CATQGLAGNTIYF. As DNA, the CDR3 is TGTGCCACCCAGGGGCTAGCTGGAAACACCATATATTTT. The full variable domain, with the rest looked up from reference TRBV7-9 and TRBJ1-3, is DTGVSQNPRHKITKRGQNVTFRCDPISEHNRLYWYRQTLGQGPEFLTYFQNEAQLEKSRLLSDRFSAERPKGSFSTLEIQRTEQGDSAMYLCATQGLAGNTIYFGEGSWLTVV.